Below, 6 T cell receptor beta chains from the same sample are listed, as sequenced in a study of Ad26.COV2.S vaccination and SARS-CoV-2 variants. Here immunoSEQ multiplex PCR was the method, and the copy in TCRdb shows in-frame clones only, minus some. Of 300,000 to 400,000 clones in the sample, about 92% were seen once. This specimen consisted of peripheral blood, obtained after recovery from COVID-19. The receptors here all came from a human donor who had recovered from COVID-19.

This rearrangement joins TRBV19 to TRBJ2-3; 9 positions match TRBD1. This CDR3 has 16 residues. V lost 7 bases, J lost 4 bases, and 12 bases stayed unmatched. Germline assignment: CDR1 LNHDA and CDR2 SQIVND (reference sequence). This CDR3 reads CASKMVGQGRADTQYF. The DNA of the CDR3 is TGTGCCAGTAAGATGGTGGGACAGGGAAGGGCAGATACGCAGTATTTT. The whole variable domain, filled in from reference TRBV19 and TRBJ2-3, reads DGGITQSPKYLFRKEGQNVTLSCEQNLNHDAMYWYRQDPGQGLRLIYYSQIVNDFQKGDIAEGYSVSREKKESFPLTVTSAQKNPTAFYLCASKMVGQGRADTQYFGPGTRLTVL.

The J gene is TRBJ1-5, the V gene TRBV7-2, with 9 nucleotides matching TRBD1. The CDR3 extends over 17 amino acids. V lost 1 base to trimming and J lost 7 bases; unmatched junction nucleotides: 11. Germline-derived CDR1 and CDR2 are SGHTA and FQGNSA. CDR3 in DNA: TGTGCCAGCAGCTTAGACCCAGGGACAGGGCGTTTGCAGCCCCAGCATTTT. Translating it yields CASSLDPGTGRLQPQHF.

The CDR3 region is CASSAPQRGGPGELFF. The CDR3 region has the DNA TGTGCCAGCAGCGCTCCTCAGCGGGGGGGCCCCGGGGAGCTGTTTTTT. The chain links TRBV9 to TRBJ2-2; the match to TRBD2 covers 10 bases. Germline V gene sequence: CDR1 SGDLS, CDR2 YYNGEE. The CDR3 has 16 amino acids. Trimming cost V 3 bases and J 6 bases; bases outside gene matches: 8.

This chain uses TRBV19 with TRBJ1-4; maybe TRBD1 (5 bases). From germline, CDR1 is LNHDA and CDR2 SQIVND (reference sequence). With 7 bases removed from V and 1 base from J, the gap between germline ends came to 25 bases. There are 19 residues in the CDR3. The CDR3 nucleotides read TGTGCCAGTACTCATTCCAAGCGGGACTCCTACGGAACTAATGAAAAACTGTTTTTT. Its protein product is CASTHSKRDSYGTNEKLFF.

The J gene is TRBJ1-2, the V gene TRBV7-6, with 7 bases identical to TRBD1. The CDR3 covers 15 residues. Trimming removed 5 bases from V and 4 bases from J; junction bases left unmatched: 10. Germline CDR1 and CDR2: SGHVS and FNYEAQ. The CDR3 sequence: CASSPRSSGGYGYTF. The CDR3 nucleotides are TGTGCCAGCAGCCCCAGGTCCTCAGGGGGCTATGGCTACACCTTC.

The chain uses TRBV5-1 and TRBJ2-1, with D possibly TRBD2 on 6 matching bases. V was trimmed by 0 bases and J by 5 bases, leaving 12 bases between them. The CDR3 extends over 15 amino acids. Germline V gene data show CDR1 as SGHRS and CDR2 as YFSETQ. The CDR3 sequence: CASSLDLLANNEQFF. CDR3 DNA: TGCGCCAGCAGCTTGGACTTACTAGCTAACAATGAGCAGTTCTTC.